This TCR gamma chain stems from a study of γδ T cells in repeated Plasmodium falciparum infection. This clone was seen a handful of times. The protein TCRdb gives is from a much larger clone and does not agree with this DNA's translation at residue 9, likely a read error; the protein shown here comes from the DNA. Germline assignment: CDR1 GITISATS and CDR2 ISYDGTV (reference sequence). The CDR3 is made up of 15 amino acids. TCRdb re-called the multiplex PCR reads with CATT. The table includes approximately 26,000 gamma-chain clones, 3% detected once. Gammadelta T cells were flow-sorted from PBMC into Vgamma9/Vdelta2+ and Vdelta2-negative populations for bulk analysis.

The sequenced sample was gamma-delta T cells from blood. This sequence was found in a pool of human donors (malaria-infected and uninfected, not separated). J is TRGJP1 and V is TRGV9. The J gene, left out of TCRdb, was set here by checking the DNA against germline. The CDR3 is CALWEAPTIGWFKIF. CDR3 nucleotide sequence: TGTGCCTTGTGGGAGGCTCCTACCATTGGTTGGTTCAAGATATTT.